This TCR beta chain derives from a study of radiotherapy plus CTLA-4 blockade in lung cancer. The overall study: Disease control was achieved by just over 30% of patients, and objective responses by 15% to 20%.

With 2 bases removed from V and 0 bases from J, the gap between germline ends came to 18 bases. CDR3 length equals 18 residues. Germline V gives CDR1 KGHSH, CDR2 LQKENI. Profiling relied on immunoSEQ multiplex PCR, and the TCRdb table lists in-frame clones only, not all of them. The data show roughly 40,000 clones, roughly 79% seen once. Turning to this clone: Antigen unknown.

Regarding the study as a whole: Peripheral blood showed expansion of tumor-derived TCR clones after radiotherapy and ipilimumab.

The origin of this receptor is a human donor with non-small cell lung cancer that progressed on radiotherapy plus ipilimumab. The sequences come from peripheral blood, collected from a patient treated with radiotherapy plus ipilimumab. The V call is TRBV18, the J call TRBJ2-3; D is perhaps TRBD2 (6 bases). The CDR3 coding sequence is TGTGCCAGCTCACCAGGAACTAGCACTATTCCCAGCACAGATACGCAGTATTTT. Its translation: CASSPGTSTIPSTDTQYF.